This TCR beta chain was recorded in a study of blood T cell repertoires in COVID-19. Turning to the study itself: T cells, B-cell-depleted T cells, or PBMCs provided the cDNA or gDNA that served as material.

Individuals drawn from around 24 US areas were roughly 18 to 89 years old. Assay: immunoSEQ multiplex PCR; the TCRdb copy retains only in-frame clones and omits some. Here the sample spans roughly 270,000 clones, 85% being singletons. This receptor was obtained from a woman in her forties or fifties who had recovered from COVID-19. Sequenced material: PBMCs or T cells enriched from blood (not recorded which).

CDR3 nucleotide sequence: TGTGCCAGCAGCTTTAAGACAGGGGAAGTGTACGGCTACACCTTC. Its protein is CASSFKTGEVYGYTF. This sequence joins TRBV7-3 and TRBJ1-2, with 8 positions matching TRBD1. Looked up from germline, CDR1 is SGHTA and CDR2 is FQGTGA. The CDR3 is 15 amino acids. The V segment lost 3 bases and the J segment 8 bases; nucleotides outside the gene matches: 11.